This T cell receptor beta chain was sequenced for a study of T-cell memory formation after mild COVID-19. V lost 1 base to trimming and J lost 5 bases, with 11 bases between them. Per the germline V gene, CDR1 is LNHDA and CDR2 is SQIVND (reference sequence). CDR3 length: 14 amino acids. Barcoded TCR alpha and TCR beta cDNA libraries with UMIs came from 5'RACE using constant-segment primers. Each CDR3 protein is one row after TCRdb ran MiXCR on the 5' RACE reads. In the table there are roughly 580,000 distinct CDR3 sequences, roughly 17% of which are singletons. The TCR comes from an adult woman who had mild COVID-19 (a few samples of this study predate the infection). Cell type and time point are not known. V usage is TRBV19 and J usage is TRBJ1-2, with D unclear. Sequenced sample: PBMCs or a T cell subset sorted from them (not recorded which). CDR3 nucleotide sequence: TGTGCCAGTAGTATAGGCCCGGAGAGTTATGGCTACACCTTC. The encoded protein is CASSIGPESYGYTF.